These 11 T cell receptor beta chains share one sample of origin, sequenced in a study of T cells in Graves' hyperthyroidism and ophthalmopathy. TCR beta CDR3 sequences were amplified from RNA transcripts. With the HTBI primer set, the TCR CDR3 went through a first round of RT-PCR. MiXCR was run by TCRdb on the multiplex PCR reads, yielding one entry per CDR3 protein. The sample holds more than 550,000 distinct CDR3 sequences, 15% to 20% seen once. The sequenced sample was blood. These receptors were obtained from a man aged 45-65 years with Graves' hyperthyroidism.

This clonotype was detected ten times or more. The gene calls are TRBV28 and TRBJ2-1, with 9 bases lining up with TRBD2. The V gene's germline CDR1 is MDHEN and CDR2 SYDVKM. The CDR3 consists of 15 residues. Unmatched junction bases numbered 11, after V lost 5 bases and J lost 9 bases. This chain's CDR3 is CASSISGSRAGEQFF. CDR3 nucleotide sequence: TGTGCCAGCAGTATTAGCGGGAGTCGGGCAGGTGAGCAGTTCTTC. The variable domain in full, completed from reference TRBV28 and TRBJ2-1, reads DVKVTQSSRYLVKRTGEKVFLECVQDMDHENMFWYRQDPGLGLRLIYFSYDVKMKEKGDIPEGYSVSREKKERFSLILESASTNQTSMYLCASSISGSRAGEQFFGPGTRLTVL.

This clonotype was seen repeatedly, ten times or more. The chain recombines TRBV12-3 or TRBV12-4 with TRBJ2-7; 10 bases map to TRBD1. The trim removed 7 bases at V and 6 bases at J, leaving 6 bases unmatched. The CDR3 sequence is 13 residues long. CDR3 DNA sequence: TGTGCCAGCACAAGCAGACAGGGGGCCGAGCAGTACTTC. Protein product: CASTSRQGAEQYF.

At least ten counts were recorded for this clonotype. The chain carries TRBV28 and TRBJ1-2, with TRBD1 matching 7 bases. V lost 8 bases and J lost 3; bases outside the gene matches: 9. The CDR3 is 14 amino acids. Germline CDR1 MDHEN, CDR2 SYDVKM. For the CDR3, the DNA is TGTGCCAGCCAAAAAGGGACAGTCTACTATGGCTACACCTTC. Residues: CASQKGTVYYGYTF.

This clonotype was recorded at least ten times. The rearrangement uses TRBV28 and TRBJ2-3; no firm D call. V lost 5 bases and J lost 8, with 17 bases in between. The V gene's germline CDR1 is MDHEN and CDR2 SYDVKM. This CDR3 has 14 amino acids. CDR3 DNA: TGTGCCAGCAGTCGTTCCGGAGCACAGCGTACGCAGTATTTT. Translation gives CASSRSGAQRTQYF.

Ten or more counts support this clonotype. This chain connects TRBV6-2 or TRBV6-3 to TRBJ2-1, with 7 bases that match TRBD2. V lost 0 bases to trimming and J lost 9 bases; unmatched junction nucleotides: 8. This CDR3 is 15 amino acids long. Germline-derived CDR1 and CDR2 are MNHEY and SVGEGT. This CDR3 reads CASSYSRGWVSEQFF. CDR3 nucleotide sequence: TGTGCCAGCAGTTACTCGCGGGGGTGGGTAAGTGAGCAGTTCTTC.

The chain joins TRBV13 to TRBJ2-3, with no clear D. The ends were cut back, 5 bases at V and 5 bases at J, with 14 bases in the middle. The CDR3 extends over 14 amino acids. CDR1 is PRHDT, CDR2 FYEKMQ, per germline (reference sequence). CDR3 DNA sequence: TGTGCCAGCAGCGCCATTGGGCTAAGAGATACGCAGTATTTT. Translation: CASSAIGLRDTQYF.

This clonotype appeared many times. This chain uses TRBV30 with TRBJ2-7; D remains ambiguous. This CDR3 contains 13 residues. Germline CDR1 and CDR2: GTSNPN and SVGIG (reference sequence). The V gene lost 0 bases and the J gene lost 3 bases, with 9 bases spanning the gap. The CDR3 spells CAWSVQSLYEQYF. CDR3 sequence (DNA): TGTGCCTGGAGTGTACAAAGTCTCTACGAGCAGTACTTC. The variable domain in full, with the rest retrieved from reference TRBV30 and TRBJ2-7, is SQTIHQWPATLVQPVGSPLSLECTVEGTSNPNLYWYRQAAGRGLQLLFYSVGIGQISSEVPQNLSASRPQDRQFILSSKKLLLSDSGFYLCAWSVQSLYEQYFGPGTRLTVT.

In its sample, this clonotype was seen many times. The rearrangement uses TRBV2 and TRBJ2-5; D perhaps matches TRBD1 (6 bases). This CDR3 comprises 12 residues. Trimming took off 8 bases at V and 5 bases at J, with 12 bases between the two ends. The germline CDR1 and CDR2 sequences are SNHLY and FYNNEI. The CDR3 region has the DNA TGTGCCAGCGCCAGGGGTAGGGAGACCCAGTACTTC. This codes for CASARGRETQYF.

This clonotype was seen only a few times. CDR3 coding DNA: TGTGCCAGCAGCTTTAGGCTCCTGGGATCCTACGAGCAGTACTTC. As protein: CASSFRLLGSYEQYF. The rearrangement uses TRBV7-6 and TRBJ2-7, with unresolved D. Germline CDR1 SGHVS, CDR2 FNYEAQ. The CDR3 contains 15 residues. Trimming removed 3 bases at V and 1 base at J, with 13 bases between.

The rearrangement links TRBV24-1 to TRBJ1-2, with TRBD1 matching 8 bases. Germline CDR1 reads KGHDR; CDR2 reads SFDVKD. The CDR3 is 14 residues long. Germline trimming cut 3 bases from V and 7 bases from J; bases unmatched to any gene: 6. CDR3 nucleotides: TGTGCCACCAGTGATCCCGGACAGGGTTTTGGCTACACCTTC. It is translated as CATSDPGQGFGYTF.

There are a few counts of this clonotype. V gene TRBV9 combines with J gene TRBJ1-2; TRBD1 might be the D (5 bases). V was cut by 2 bases and J by 8 bases, with 13 bases left in between. The CDR3 loop spans 13 amino acids. The germline gives CDR1 SGDLS, CDR2 YYNGEE. CDR3 region: CASSVHWGGGYTF. The DNA for the CDR3 is TGTGCCAGCAGCGTCCATTGGGGGGGAGGCTACACCTTC. The full variable domain, completed using reference TRBV9 and TRBJ1-2, is DSGVTQTPKHLITATGQRVTLRCSPRSGDLSVYWYQQSLDQGLQFLIQYYNGEERAKGNILERFSAQQFPDLHSELNLSSLELGDSALYFCASSVHWGGGYTFGSGTRLTVV.